This T cell receptor beta chain stems from a study of T cell changes during pregnancy in multiple sclerosis. Libraries were prepared by immunoSEQ multiplex PCR; TCRdb keeps only in-frame clonotypes and omits some of them. The sample lists approximately 40,000 clones; 90% to 97% were seen once. Germline loops: CDR1 SEHNR, CDR2 FQNEAQ (reference sequence). The CDR3 is 16 residues long. The V and J ends lost 5 bases and 8 bases, in that order; junction bases with no gene match: 14. This TCR was recovered from a female donor with multiple sclerosis, enrolled in a pregnancy study. The J gene is TRBJ1-2, the V gene TRBV7-9, with 10 bases identical to TRBD1. The sequenced sample was peripheral blood, obtained in the second trimester of pregnancy. CDR3 bases: TGTGCCAGCAGCCTTACCGGGACAGGGGAGGGAGAGGGCTACACCTTC. Protein sequence: CASSLTGTGEGEGYTF.